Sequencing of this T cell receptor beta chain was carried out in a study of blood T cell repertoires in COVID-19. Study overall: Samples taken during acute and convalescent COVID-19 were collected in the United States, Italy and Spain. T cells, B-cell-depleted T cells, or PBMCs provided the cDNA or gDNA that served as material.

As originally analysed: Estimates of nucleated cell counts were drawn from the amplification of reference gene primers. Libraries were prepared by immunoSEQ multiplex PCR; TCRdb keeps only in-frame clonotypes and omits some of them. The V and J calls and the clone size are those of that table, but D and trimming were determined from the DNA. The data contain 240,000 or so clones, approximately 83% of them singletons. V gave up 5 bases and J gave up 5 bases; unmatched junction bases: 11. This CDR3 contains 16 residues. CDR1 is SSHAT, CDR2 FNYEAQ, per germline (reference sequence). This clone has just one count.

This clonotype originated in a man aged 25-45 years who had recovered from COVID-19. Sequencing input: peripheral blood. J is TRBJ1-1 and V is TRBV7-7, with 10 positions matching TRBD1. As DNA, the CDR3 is TGTGCCAGCAGCCCCATTACGGGACAGGGGCGAACTGAAGCTTTCTTT. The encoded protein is CASSPITGQGRTEAFF.